This T cell receptor beta chain was recorded in a study of blood T cell repertoires in COVID-19. This clone has a handful of counts. The assay was immunoSEQ multiplex PCR, and TCRdb's table has in-frame clones only and misses some. Of under 200,000 clones in the sample, around 80% were seen once. The CDR3 runs to 11 residues. Germline values: CDR1 DFQATT, CDR2 SNEGSKA (reference sequence). Deletions cut 1 base from V and 12 bases from J, with 11 bases between. Sequenced: peripheral blood. The chain is built from TRBV20-1 and TRBJ2-3; possibly TRBD2 for D (5 bases). This TCR was recovered from a man between 65 and 85 years old with active or convalescent COVID-19. CDR3 coding DNA: TGCAGTGCTAGAGGGGATGGGAGTCAGTATTTT. Translated: CSARGDGSQYF.